The TCR beta chain described here comes from a study of blood T cell repertoires in COVID-19. Data came from immunoSEQ multiplex PCR; TCRdb stores just in-frame clones and leaves some out. The repertoire holds about 410,000 clones, 86% seen once, with 1.4% in the top ten. The V segment lost 8 bases and the J segment 6 bases; nucleotides outside the gene matches: 7. Germline V gene lookup returns CDR1 MNHNS and CDR2 SASEGT. This CDR3 has 13 amino acids. J is TRBJ2-5 and V is TRBV6-1; 9 bases are shared with TRBD2. The source is a woman in her twenties or thirties with active or convalescent COVID-19. Material for sequencing was peripheral blood. CDR3 amino acids: CASVAGGQKTQYF. The CDR3, as DNA: TGTGCCAGCGTGGCGGGAGGGCAAAAGACCCAGTACTTC.